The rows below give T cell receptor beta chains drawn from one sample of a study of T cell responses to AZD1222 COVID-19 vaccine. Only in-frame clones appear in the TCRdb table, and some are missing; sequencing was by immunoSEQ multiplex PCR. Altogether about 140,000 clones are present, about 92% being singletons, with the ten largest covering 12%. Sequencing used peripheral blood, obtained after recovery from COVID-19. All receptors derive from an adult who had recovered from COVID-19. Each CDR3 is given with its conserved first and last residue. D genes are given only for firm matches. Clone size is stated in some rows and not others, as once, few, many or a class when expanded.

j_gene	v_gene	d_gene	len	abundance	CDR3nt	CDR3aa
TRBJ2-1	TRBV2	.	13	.	TGTGCCAGCATCAAGCTCGACTACAATGAGCAGTTCTTC	CASIKLDYNEQFF
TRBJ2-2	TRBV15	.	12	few	TGTGCCACCAGCAGAGGAACCGGGGAGCTGTTTTTT	CATSRGTGELFF
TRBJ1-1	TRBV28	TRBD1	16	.	TGTGCCAGCAGTTTAAGGACAGGGGGTTCTTACACTGAAGCTTTCTTT	CASSLRTGGSYTEAFF
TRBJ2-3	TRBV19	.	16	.	TGTGCCAGTACCGAGACCGGGCCGCCTAGCACAGATACGCAGTATTTT	CASTETGPPSTDTQYF
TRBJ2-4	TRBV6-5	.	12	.	TGTGCCACCGGCGTTACCTTAAACATTCAGTACTTC	CATGVTLNIQYF
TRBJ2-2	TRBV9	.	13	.	TGTGCCAGCAGCGAAGGGTTTATGGGGGAGCTGTTTTTT	CASSEGFMGELFF
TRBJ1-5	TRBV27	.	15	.	TGTGCCAGCAGTTCAAGGGGTGGGGGTCATCAGCCCCAGCATTTT	CASSSRGGGHQPQHF
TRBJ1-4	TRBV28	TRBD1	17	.	TGTGCCAGCAGTTTAGCGGCTGGTACAGGGGGAACGGAAAAACTGTTTTTT	CASSLAAGTGGTEKLFF
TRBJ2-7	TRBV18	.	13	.	TGTGCCAGCTCACCGTCCCAGCCCTACGAGCAGTACTTC	CASSPSQPYEQYF
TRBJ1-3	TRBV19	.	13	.	TGTGCCAGTAGTACAGGGGCTGGAAACACCATATATTTT	CASSTGAGNTIYF
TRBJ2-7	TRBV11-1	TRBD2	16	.	TGTGCCAGCAGCTTAGTGGTTCTAGCGGGAGCGGGCGAGCAGTACTTC	CASSLVVLAGAGEQYF
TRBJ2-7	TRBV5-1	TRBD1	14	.	TGCGCCAGCAGCTCAGGACAGGGGGCGTGGGAGCAGTACTTC	CASSSGQGAWEQYF
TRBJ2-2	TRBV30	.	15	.	TGTGCCTGGAGTGTACTCACCGGACCGACCGGGGAGCTGTTTTTT	CAWSVLTGPTGELFF
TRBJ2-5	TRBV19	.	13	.	TGTGCCAGTAGTCCGACAGGAATCCACGGCCAGTACTTC	CASSPTGIHGQYF